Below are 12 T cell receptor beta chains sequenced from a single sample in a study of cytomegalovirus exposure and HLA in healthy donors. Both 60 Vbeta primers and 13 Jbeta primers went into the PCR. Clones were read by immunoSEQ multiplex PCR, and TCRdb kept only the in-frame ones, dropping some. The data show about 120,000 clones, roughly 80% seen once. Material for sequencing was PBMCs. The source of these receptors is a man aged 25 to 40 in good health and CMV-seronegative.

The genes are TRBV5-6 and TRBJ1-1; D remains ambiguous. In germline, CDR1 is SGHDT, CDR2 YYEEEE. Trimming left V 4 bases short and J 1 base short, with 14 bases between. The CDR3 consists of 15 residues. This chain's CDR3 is CASSLALRGNTEAFF. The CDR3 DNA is TGTGCCAGCAGCCTCGCTCTCCGAGGGAACACTGAAGCTTTCTTT.

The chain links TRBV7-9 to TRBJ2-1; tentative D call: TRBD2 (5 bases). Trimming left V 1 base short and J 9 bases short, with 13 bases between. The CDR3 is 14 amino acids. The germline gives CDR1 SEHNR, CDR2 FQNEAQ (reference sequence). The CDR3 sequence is CASSLVGTEGEQFF. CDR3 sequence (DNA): TGTGCCAGCAGCTTAGTCGGCACCGAGGGTGAGCAGTTCTTC.

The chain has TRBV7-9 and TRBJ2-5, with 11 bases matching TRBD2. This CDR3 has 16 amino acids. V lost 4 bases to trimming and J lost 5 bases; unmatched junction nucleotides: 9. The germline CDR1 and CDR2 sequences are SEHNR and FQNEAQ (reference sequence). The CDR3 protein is CASSSIAGGPGETQYF. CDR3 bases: TGTGCCAGCAGCTCGATAGCGGGGGGGCCTGGGGAGACCCAGTACTTC.

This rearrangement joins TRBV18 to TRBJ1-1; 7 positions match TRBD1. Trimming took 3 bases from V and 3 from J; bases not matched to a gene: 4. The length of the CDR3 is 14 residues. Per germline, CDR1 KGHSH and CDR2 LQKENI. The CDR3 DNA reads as TGTGCCAGCTCACCTTCCGGACAGGACACTGAAGCTTTCTTT. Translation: CASSPSGQDTEAFF.

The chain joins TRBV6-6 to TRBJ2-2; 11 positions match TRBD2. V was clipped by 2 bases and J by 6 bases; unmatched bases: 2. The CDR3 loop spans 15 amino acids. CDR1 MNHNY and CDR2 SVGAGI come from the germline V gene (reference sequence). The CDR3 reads CASSYGLAGAGELFF. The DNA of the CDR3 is TGTGCCAGCAGTTACGGACTAGCGGGTGCCGGGGAGCTGTTTTTT.

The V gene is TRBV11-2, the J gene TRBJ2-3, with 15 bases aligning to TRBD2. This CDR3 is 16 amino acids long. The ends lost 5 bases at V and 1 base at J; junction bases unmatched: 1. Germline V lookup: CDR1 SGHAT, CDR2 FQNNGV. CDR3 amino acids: CASSRTSGGGTDTQYF. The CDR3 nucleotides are TGTGCCAGCAGCCGGACTAGCGGGGGGGGCACAGATACGCAGTATTTT. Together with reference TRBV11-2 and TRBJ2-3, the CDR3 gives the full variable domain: EAGVAQSPRYKIIEKRQSVAFWCNPISGHATLYWYQQILGQGPKLLIQFQNNGVVDDSQLPKDRFSAERLKGVDSTLKIQPAKLEDSAVYLCASSRTSGGGTDTQYFGPGTRLTVL.

Here the CDR3 DNA reads TGCGCCAGCAGCCTCGTTGGGACAGGGGAATCTGCAACTAATGAAAAACTGTTTTTT. This gives the protein CASSLVGTGESATNEKLFF. The chain couples TRBV4-3 to TRBJ1-4; TRBD1 matches 10 bases. This CDR3 spans 19 amino acids. V was clipped by 4 bases and J by 0 bases; unmatched bases: 11. Germline CDR1 LGHNA, CDR2 YSLEER.

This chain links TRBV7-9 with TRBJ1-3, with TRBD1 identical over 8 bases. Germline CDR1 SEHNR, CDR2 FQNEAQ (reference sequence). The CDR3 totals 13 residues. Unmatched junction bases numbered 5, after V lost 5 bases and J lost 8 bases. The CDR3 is CASSPRGPDTIYF. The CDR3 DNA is TGTGCCAGCAGCCCCAGGGGGCCGGACACCATATATTTT. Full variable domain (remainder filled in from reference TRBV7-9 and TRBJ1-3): DTGVSQNPRHKITKRGQNVTFRCDPISEHNRLYWYRQTLGQGPEFLTYFQNEAQLEKSRLLSDRFSAERPKGSFSTLEIQRTEQGDSAMYLCASSPRGPDTIYFGEGSWLTVV.

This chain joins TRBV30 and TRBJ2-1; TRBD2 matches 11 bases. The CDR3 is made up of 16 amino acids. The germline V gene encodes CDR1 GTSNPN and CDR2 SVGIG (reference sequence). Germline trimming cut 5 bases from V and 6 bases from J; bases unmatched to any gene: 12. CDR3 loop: CAWCSYSGGACNEQFF. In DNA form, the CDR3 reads TGTGCCTGGTGTTCTTATAGCGGGGGGGCGTGCAATGAGCAGTTCTTC.

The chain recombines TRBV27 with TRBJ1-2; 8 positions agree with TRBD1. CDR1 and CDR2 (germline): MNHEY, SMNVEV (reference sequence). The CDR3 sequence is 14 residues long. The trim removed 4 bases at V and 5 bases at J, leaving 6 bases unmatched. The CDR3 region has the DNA TGTGCCAGCAGTTCACAGGGGGTCGGGTATGGCTACACCTTC. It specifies CASSSQGVGYGYTF.

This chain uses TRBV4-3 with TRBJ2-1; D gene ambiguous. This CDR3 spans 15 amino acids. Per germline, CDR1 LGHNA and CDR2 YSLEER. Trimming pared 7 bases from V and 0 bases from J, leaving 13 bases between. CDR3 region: CASNTVPSSYNEQFF. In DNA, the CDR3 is TGCGCCAGCAATACAGTTCCGAGCTCCTACAATGAGCAGTTCTTC.

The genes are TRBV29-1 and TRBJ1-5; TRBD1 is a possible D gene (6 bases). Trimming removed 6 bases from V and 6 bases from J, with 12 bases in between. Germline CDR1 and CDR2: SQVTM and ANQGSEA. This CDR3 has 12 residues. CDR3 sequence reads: CSVAGVGQPQHF. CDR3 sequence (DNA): TGCAGCGTGGCAGGGGTGGGTCAGCCCCAGCATTTT.